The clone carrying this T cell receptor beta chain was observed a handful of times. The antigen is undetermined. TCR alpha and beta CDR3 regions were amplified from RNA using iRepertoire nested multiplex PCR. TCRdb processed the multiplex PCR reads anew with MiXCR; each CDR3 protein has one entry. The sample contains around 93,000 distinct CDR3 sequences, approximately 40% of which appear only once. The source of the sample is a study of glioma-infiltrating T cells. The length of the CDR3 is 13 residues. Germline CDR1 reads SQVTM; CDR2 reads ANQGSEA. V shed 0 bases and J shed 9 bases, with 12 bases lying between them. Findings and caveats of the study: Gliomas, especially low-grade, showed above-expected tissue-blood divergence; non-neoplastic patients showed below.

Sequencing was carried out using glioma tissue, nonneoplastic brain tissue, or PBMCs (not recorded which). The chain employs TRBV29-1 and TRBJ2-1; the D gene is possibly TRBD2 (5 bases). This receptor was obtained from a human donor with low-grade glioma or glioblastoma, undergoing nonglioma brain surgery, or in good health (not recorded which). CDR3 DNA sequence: TGCAGCGTTGAAGAAAGTCTAGCCGGTGAGCAGTTCTTC. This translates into CSVEESLAGEQFF.